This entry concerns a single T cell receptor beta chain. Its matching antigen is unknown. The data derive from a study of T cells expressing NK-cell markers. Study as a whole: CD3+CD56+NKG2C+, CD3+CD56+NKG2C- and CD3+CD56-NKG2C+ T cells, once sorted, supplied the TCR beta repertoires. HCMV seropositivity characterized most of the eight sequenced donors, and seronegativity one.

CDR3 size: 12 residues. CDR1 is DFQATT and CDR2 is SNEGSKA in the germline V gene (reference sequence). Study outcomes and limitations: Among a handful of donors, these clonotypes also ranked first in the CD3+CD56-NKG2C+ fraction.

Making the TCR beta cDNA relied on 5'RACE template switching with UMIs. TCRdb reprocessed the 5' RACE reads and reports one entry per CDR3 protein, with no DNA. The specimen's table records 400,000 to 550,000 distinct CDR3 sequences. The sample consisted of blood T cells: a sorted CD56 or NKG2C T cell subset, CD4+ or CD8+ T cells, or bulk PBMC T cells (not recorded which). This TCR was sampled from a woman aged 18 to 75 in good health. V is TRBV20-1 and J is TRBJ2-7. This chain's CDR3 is CSARVSGYEQYF.